Below, one T cell receptor (beta chain) is given with its context. Its specificity is not known. The PCR contained 60 Vbeta and 13 Jbeta primers. Produced via immunoSEQ multiplex PCR; TCRdb's table is partial and in-frame only. Found here are 65,000 to 95,000 clones, about four fifths of them singletons; the top ten hold about 5.5%. The CDR3 covers 13 residues. CDR1 and CDR2 from the germline V gene are MNHEY and SVGAGI. With 5 bases removed from V and 1 base from J, the gap between germline ends came to 9 bases. The sample originates from a study of cytomegalovirus exposure and HLA in healthy donors. Findings and limits, study-wide: One variant, a missense change in DCLRE1C, was linked in a later analysis to TCR beta V- and J-gene trimming. Reports indicated that the classifier achieved high specificity and sensitivity in diagnosing cytomegalovirus status. Excluded were some V segments that proved indistinguishable, including TRBV6-2 and TRBV6-3.

This receptor was taken from a male donor in good health and CMV-seropositive. The source material was PBMCs. This chain uses TRBV6-5 with TRBJ2-7; weak D call: TRBD1 (6 bases). The CDR3 DNA reads as TGTGCCAGCAGTCGGACAGCATCCTACGAGCAGTACTTC. Protein product: CASSRTASYEQYF.